Listed here are 28 T cell receptor beta chains from one sample, sequenced in a study of T cells in lung cancer brain metastases (dated by TCRdb to between 2017 and 2018). Library preparation was by the immunoSEQ multiplex PCR assay. The immuneACCESS repertoire file appears here via TCRdb, limited to in-frame rearrangements. These files lack a portion of the clones; in checked studies, under half of the deficit traces to unresolved V genes, and the cause of the others is not known. Across this sample there are roughly 800 clones, with 90% seen only once. The ten largest account for approximately 3% of the sample. Sequencing was performed on tumor tissue from the primary lung tumor. Per the publication, the cell subset or site label means: primary lung cancer lesion. Source of these receptors: a woman aged 70-85 years with non-small cell lung cancer.

This clone has only one observation. Compared with germline, one end of the junction differs, possibly owing to a read error. The chain employs TRBV6-1 and TRBJ2-5; 7 nucleotides line up with TRBD1. This CDR3 has 14 amino acids. Germline V gene sequence: CDR1 MNHNS, CDR2 SASEGT. CDR3 DNA sequence: TGTGCCAGCAGTGCTAGGACAGGCCAAGGGACCCAGTACTTC. This codes for CASSARTGQGTQYF.

The chain joins TRBV7-2 to TRBJ2-3; D uncertain. Germline CDR1 SGHTA, CDR2 FQGNSA. V was pared by 1 base and J by 2 bases, with 7 bases between. The length of the CDR3 is 14 residues. CDR3 region: CASSLGHVTDTQYF. The CDR3 nucleotides read TGTGCCAGCAGCTTAGGACACGTCACAGATACGCAGTATTTT. Based on the CDR3 plus reference TRBV7-2 and TRBJ2-3, the full variable domain is GAGVSQSPSNKVTEKGKDVELRCDPISGHTALYWYRQSLGQGLEFLIYFQGNSAPDKSGLPSDRFSAERTGGSVSTLTIQRTQQEDSAVYLCASSLGHVTDTQYFGPGTRLTVL.

The CDR3 is CAISVANEQFF. Here the CDR3 DNA reads TGTGCCATCAGTGTGGCTAATGAGCAGTTCTTC. The rearrangement joins TRBV10-3 to TRBJ2-1; no clear D. CDR3 length: 11 residues. CDR1 and CDR2 (germline): ENHRY, SYGVKD. Trimming removed 4 bases at V and 7 bases at J, with 5 bases between.

The chain couples TRBV6-5 to TRBJ1-2; 8 nucleotides line up with TRBD1. V shed 6 bases and J 8 bases; nucleotides not matched to a gene: 11. The CDR3 spans 14 residues. Per germline, CDR1 MNHEY and CDR2 SVGAGI. The CDR3 region is CASRPPDRVQGYTF. DNA of the CDR3: TGTGCCAGCAGACCCCCGGACAGGGTTCAAGGCTACACCTTC.

The CDR3 here is CASSLGQGNEQFF. The CDR3 bases are TGCGCCAGCAGCTTGGGACAGGGTAATGAGCAGTTCTTC. The gene calls are TRBV5-1 and TRBJ2-1; 7 bases are shared with TRBD1. The length of the CDR3 is 13 residues. V was pared by 0 bases and J by 7 bases, with 1 base of the junction left unmatched. CDR1 is SGHRS and CDR2 is YFSETQ in the germline V gene.

The chain uses TRBV2 and TRBJ2-7; no definite D call. CDR3 length: 17 amino acids. The germline gives CDR1 SNHLY, CDR2 FYNNEI. V lost 8 bases to trimming and J lost 1 base, with 24 bases between them. DNA of the CDR3: TGTGCCAGCTTCGCAAAGCTGCAGCGTATCACTTCCTACGAGCAGTACTTC. This codes for CASFAKLQRITSYEQYF.

The V and J genes are TRBV18 and TRBJ2-5; TRBD1 matches at 9 bases. CDR3 length: 15 residues. Germline assignment: CDR1 KGHSH and CDR2 LQKENI. V dropped 4 bases and J dropped 3; count of bases not matched to a gene: 6. The DNA for the CDR3 is TGTGCCAGCTCACTGACCGGGACAGGGAAAGAGACCCAGTACTTC. This gives the protein CASSLTGTGKETQYF.

The J gene is TRBJ1-1, the V gene TRBV2; perhaps TRBD1 as D (6 bases). Germline V CDR1 and CDR2: SNHLY, FYNNEI. Trimming pared 1 base from V and 4 bases from J, leaving 10 bases between. The CDR3 is made up of 14 amino acids. The CDR3 loop is CASSEEKGGTEAFF. CDR3 coding DNA: TGTGCCAGCAGTGAAGAGAAGGGGGGCACTGAAGCTTTCTTT.

The chain is built from TRBV2 and TRBJ2-1; 7 nucleotides line up with TRBD1. The CDR3 totals 14 residues. V lost 1 base and J lost 9; bases outside the gene matches: 6. CDR1 is SNHLY, CDR2 FYNNEI, per germline. Here the CDR3 DNA reads TGTGCCAGCAGTGAAGTCGGTGCAGGGGGTGAGCAGTTCTTC. Translating it yields CASSEVGAGGEQFF.

With regard to this clone: A junction boundary mismatches the germline segment, possibly from a read error. The chain joins TRBV7-7 to TRBJ2-7; the match to TRBD1 covers 9 bases. The CDR3 totals 16 residues. Germline V gene data show CDR1 as SSHAT and CDR2 as FNYEAQ (reference sequence). Here the CDR3 reads CASSQQDRGLPYEQYF. The DNA of the CDR3 is TGTGCTAGCAGCCAGCAGGACAGGGGCCTTCCCTACGAGCAGTACTTC. Full variable domain (rest looked up from reference TRBV7-7 and TRBJ2-7): GAGVSQSPRYKVTKRGQDVTLRCDPISSHATLYWYQQALGQGPEFLTYFNYEAQPDKSGLPSDRFSAERPEGSISTLTIQRTEQRDSAMYRCASSQQDRGLPYEQYFGPGTRLTVT.

The sample holds one count of this clone. The V and J genes are TRBV9 and TRBJ2-5, with 7 nucleotides matching TRBD1. The length of the CDR3 is 14 residues. V dropped 3 bases and J dropped 4; count of bases not matched to a gene: 6. From germline, CDR1 is SGDLS and CDR2 YYNGEE. The DNA for the CDR3 is TGTGCCAGCAGCGCCGAGGGGACAGTAGAGACCCAGTACTTC. Its protein product is CASSAEGTVETQYF.

This chain connects TRBV6-5 to TRBJ2-5; 7 bases map to TRBD1. This CDR3 region has 15 residues. CDR1 and CDR2 (germline): MNHEY, SVGAGI. With V trimmed by 5 bases and J by 5 bases, 11 bases remained unmatched. CDR3 protein: CASSADRLRFETQYF. DNA for the CDR3: TGTGCCAGCAGTGCGGACAGGCTCAGGTTCGAGACCCAGTACTTC.

CDR3 nucleotides: TGTGCCAGTAGCACCAGGGGGGAGCAGTTCTTC. Translated: CASSTRGEQFF. The V gene is TRBV19, the J gene TRBJ2-1, with TRBD1 matching over 7 bases. CDR1 LNHDA and CDR2 SQIVND come from the germline V gene (reference sequence). V lost 6 bases and J lost 10; bases outside the gene matches: 3. This CDR3 has 11 residues.

The genes are TRBV29-1 and TRBJ2-7; TRBD1 aligns across 8 bases. This CDR3 is built from 15 residues. The V gene's germline CDR1 is SQVTM and CDR2 ANQGSEA. V shed 2 bases and J 6 bases; nucleotides not matched to a gene: 12. This CDR3 is CSVEIQGAGVGEQYF. Here the CDR3 DNA reads TGCAGCGTTGAAATTCAGGGGGCCGGAGTAGGCGAGCAGTACTTC.

This clone was recorded only once. This chain connects TRBV15 to TRBJ1-4; 7 positions agree with TRBD1. CDR1 and CDR2 from the germline V gene are LNHNV and YYDKDF (reference sequence). The CDR3 has 14 amino acids. Trimming at V came to 5 bases and at J to 4 bases, leaving 4 bases not matched to a gene. The CDR3 DNA reads as TGTGCCACCAGCCCGGGACAGATTAATGAAAAACTGTTTTTT. It translates to CATSPGQINEKLFF. Full variable domain (missing parts from reference TRBV15 and TRBJ1-4): DAMVIQNPRYQVTQFGKPVTLSCSQTLNHNVMYWYQQKSSQAPKLLFHYYDKDFNNEADTPDNFQSRRPNTSFCFLDIRSPGLGDTAMYLCATSPGQINEKLFFGSGTQLSVL.

This clone has a single count. The rearrangement links TRBV2 to TRBJ1-1; TRBD1 might be the D (5 bases). CDR1 and CDR2 from the germline V gene are SNHLY and FYNNEI. The CDR3 is made up of 13 amino acids. V lost 6 bases, J lost 11 bases, and 19 bases lay in between. CDR3 DNA: TGTGCCAGCAGGTCAGACAGTCAAGGAAGGGCTTTCTTT. It translates to CASRSDSQGRAFF.

The CDR3 DNA reads TGCGCCAGCAGCCCGGGACTAGCGGGGCCAGAGACCCAGTACTTC. Translating gives CASSPGLAGPETQYF. The chain uses TRBV5-1 and TRBJ2-5, with 13 positions matching TRBD2. V was clipped by 4 bases and J by 4 bases; unmatched bases: 4. Looked up from germline, CDR1 is SGHRS and CDR2 is YFSETQ. This CDR3 contains 15 residues.

V gene TRBV5-1 combines with J gene TRBJ2-3; 8 bases agree with TRBD2. The CDR3 covers 15 residues. The germline V gene encodes CDR1 SGHRS and CDR2 YFSETQ. The J segment lost 0 bases and the V segment lost 1 base, leaving 1 base of the junction unmatched. CDR3 in DNA: TGCGCCAGCAGCTTGCCTAGCGGGAGCACAGATACGCAGTATTTT. Residues: CASSLPSGSTDTQYF.

The chain links TRBV28 to TRBJ1-2; the D is unclear. The CDR3 sequence is 13 residues long. Looked up from germline, CDR1 is MDHEN and CDR2 is SYDVKM. V lost 8 bases and J 4 bases, leaving 14 bases between the germline ends. The CDR3 nucleotides read TGTGCCAGCGAGTCCGACAAGACCTATGGCTACACCTTC. As protein: CASESDKTYGYTF.

The chain has TRBV18 and TRBJ1-5; D gene uncertain. Trimming removed 3 bases at V and 3 bases at J, with 6 bases between. Per the germline V gene, CDR1 is KGHSH and CDR2 is LQKENI. There are 13 residues in the CDR3. The CDR3: CASSPGPNQPQHF. CDR3 DNA sequence: TGTGCCAGCTCACCTGGACCCAATCAGCCCCAGCATTTT.

This chain joins TRBV7-6 and TRBJ2-2; D is possibly TRBD1 (5 bases). Trimming took off 4 bases at V and 4 bases at J, with 7 bases between the two ends. The CDR3 contains 13 residues. Germline CDR1 is SGHVS and CDR2 is FNYEAQ. The CDR3 bases are TGTGCCAGCAGCTCGACAGTCACCGGGGAGCTGTTTTTT. Translating gives CASSSTVTGELFF.

The J gene is TRBJ2-3, the V gene TRBV5-1; possible D gene TRBD1, 5 bases. The V and J ends lost 4 bases and 0 bases respectively, with 12 bases between them. The germline V gene encodes CDR1 SGHRS and CDR2 YFSETQ. This CDR3 spans 15 amino acids. The CDR3 region has the DNA TGCGCCAGCAGCCCTCAGACAGATAGCACAGATACGCAGTATTTT. Translation gives CASSPQTDSTDTQYF.

The CDR3 sequence: CASSLGGGGDYGYTF. The CDR3 DNA sequence: TGTGCCAGCAGTTTGGGAGGTGGGGGAGACTATGGCTACACCTTC. The V gene is TRBV28, the J gene TRBJ1-2; tentatively, D is TRBD1 (5 bases). Germline V gene lookup returns CDR1 MDHEN and CDR2 SYDVKM. This CDR3 spans 15 amino acids. Trimming pared 3 bases from V and 3 bases from J, leaving 14 bases between.

The gene calls are TRBV11-2 and TRBJ2-3; the D is unclear. The germline V and J ends were trimmed by 4 bases and 4 bases, with 9 bases remaining between them. Germline-derived CDR1 and CDR2 are SGHAT and FQNNGV. The CDR3 runs 13 residues. The CDR3 nucleotides are TGTGCCAGCAGCTCGACATCAGCAGATACGCAGTATTTT. This codes for CASSSTSADTQYF.

This clone was found once. The chain employs TRBV4-1 and TRBJ2-3; 8 bases fit TRBD1. V dropped 1 base and J dropped 6; count of bases not matched to a gene: 3. This CDR3 comprises 14 residues. In germline, CDR1 is MGHRA, CDR2 YSYEKL. The CDR3 loop reads CASSQGTGTDTQYF. DNA of the CDR3: TGCGCCAGCAGCCAAGGGACAGGGACCGATACGCAGTATTTT.

This clone showed up just once. The chain has TRBV27 and TRBJ2-1; 7 nucleotides align to TRBD1. CDR1 is MNHEY and CDR2 is SMNVEV in the germline V gene (reference sequence). Trimming took 6 bases from V and 0 from J; bases not matched to a gene: 2. The CDR3 has 14 amino acids. CDR3 in DNA: TGTGCCAGCAGCAGACAGGGCTCCTACAATGAGCAGTTCTTC. Protein: CASSRQGSYNEQFF.

V and J are TRBV6-1 and TRBJ2-1, with 8 bases lining up with TRBD2. V was pared by 2 bases and J by 15 bases, with 9 bases of the junction left unmatched. The CDR3 totals 13 residues. In germline, CDR1 is MNHNS, CDR2 SASEGT. The CDR3 sequence: CASSESGGPGWFF. DNA of the CDR3: TGTGCCAGCAGTGAATCGGGAGGGCCCGGGTGGTTCTTC.

Concerning this clone itself: At one end the junction does not follow the germline gene, possibly because of a read error. The gene calls are TRBV5-1 and TRBJ1-4; no reliable D call. The CDR3 sequence is 16 residues long. Germline CDR1 SGHRS, CDR2 YFSETQ. CDR3 DNA: TGCGCCAGCAGCCCTCGAGGGCCAGACGCTAATAAAAAACTGTTTTTT. Its translation: CASSPRGPDANKKLFF. Together with reference TRBV5-1 and TRBJ1-4, the CDR3 gives the full variable domain: KAGVTQTPRYLIKTRGQQVTLSCSPISGHRSVSWYQQTPGQGLQFLFEYFSETQRNKGNFPGRFSGRQFSNSRSEMNVSTLELGDSALYLCASSPRGPDANKKLFFGSGTQLSVL.